This TCR beta chain was identified during a study of T-cell reconstitution after alpha-beta-depleted transplantation in children (dated by TCRdb to about 2016). Regarding the research as a whole: T-cell immune reconstitution after TCRalphabeta/CD19-depleted allogeneic hematopoietic cell transplantation in children was quantitatively tracked in the study by means of TCR repertoire profiling.

Looking up the germline V gene yields CDR1 SGHAT and CDR2 FQNNGV. Counted from cysteine to phenylalanine, this CDR3 has 15 amino acids. Only the CDR3 part of the read is kept: 45 bases, read in frame from the first base. The method was PCR. These reads were obtained on an Illumina HiSeq 2500. To normalize quantification of the TCRbeta repertoire, the TCR libraries were built with molecular barcoding that relied on unique molecular identifiers. TCRdb reworked the public reads: Q25 trimming with fastp, MiXCR clone assembly, productive beta chains retained. CDR3 protein duplicates are merged, each entry listing the most common genes and DNA. The table for this sample lists some 250,000 distinct CDR3 sequences; around 12% of them were counted only once. The top ten hold about 2.4% of the sample. This clonotype has just a few counts. No antigen is known for it. One end of the junction fails to match germline, which may point to a read error.

The sequence was collected from a human donor who donated a stem cell graft to a child with acute lymphoblastic leukemia. Sequencing used PBMCs from the stem cell graft donor, obtained from the stem cell graft. The chain links TRBV11-2 with TRBJ2-4; a tentative D match to TRBD2 spans 6 bases. The sequenced DNA is TGTGCCAGCAGCTTGGGGGGAACAGCCAAAAACAGTCAGTACTTC. Its coded protein is CASSLGGTAKNSQYF.